The 7 T cell receptor beta chains given below trace back to one sample, sequenced in a study of CD8 T cells in Susac syndrome. RNA in amounts of about 0.45 to 1 ug was reverse transcribed with random hexamers. TCRdb used MiXCR to reprocess the immunoSEQ multiplex PCR reads, holding one entry per CDR3 protein. This table has around 300,000 distinct CDR3 sequences, 65% to 90% appearing once. The material sequenced was CD8+ T cells from PBMCs. The receptor set was obtained from a human donor with multiple sclerosis.

The chain combines TRBV27 with TRBJ2-1; 10 nucleotides line up with TRBD2. The CDR3 runs 16 residues. Germline V gene lookup returns CDR1 MNHEY and CDR2 SMNVEV (reference sequence). Germline trimming cut 5 bases from V and 4 bases from J; bases unmatched to any gene: 8. In DNA, the CDR3 is TGTGCCAGCAGTCCCGGGGTAGCGGGAGGATACAATGAGCAGTTCTTC. Protein sequence: CASSPGVAGGYNEQFF.

The rearrangement uses TRBV5-1 and TRBJ2-1; either TRBD1 or TRBD2 may fit D (5 bases each). Trimming took off 0 bases at V and 10 bases at J, with 11 bases between the two ends. Germline lookup yields CDR1 SGHRS and CDR2 YFSETQ. CDR3 length equals 13 residues. The CDR3 protein is CASSLAGAAEQFF. DNA of the CDR3: TGCGCCAGCAGCTTGGCCGGGGCGGCCGAGCAGTTCTTC.

The rearrangement uses TRBV12-3 or TRBV12-4 and TRBJ2-3; the match to TRBD2 covers 8 bases. The CDR3 is 14 residues long. Trimming removed 2 bases from V and 6 bases from J; junction bases left unmatched: 4. DNA for the CDR3: TGTGCCAGCAGTTTACGAGCGGGAGTGGATACGCAGTATTTT. This encodes CASSLRAGVDTQYF.

This CDR3 reads CASSLGDRSIFGQFF. The CDR3, as DNA: TGTGCCAGCAGCTTAGGGGACAGGTCGATTTTTGGTCAGTTCTTC. This chain connects TRBV7-9 to TRBJ2-1; 8 nucleotides align to TRBD1. CDR3 length: 15 residues. Trimming removed 1 base from V and 13 bases from J; junction bases left unmatched: 12. Looked up from germline, CDR1 is SEHNR and CDR2 is FQNEAQ (reference sequence).

The chain has TRBV6-2 or TRBV6-3 and TRBJ2-1; D remains ambiguous. This CDR3 region has 15 residues. Germline loops: CDR1 MNHEY, CDR2 SVGEGT. Trimming took 0 bases from V and 4 from J, leaving 10 bases between them. The CDR3 DNA sequence: TGTGCCAGCAGTTACTCGGAGCTTGGGTACAATGAGCAGTTCTTC. Protein sequence: CASSYSELGYNEQFF.

The J gene is TRBJ2-7, the V gene TRBV9; TRBD2 might be the D (7 bases). CDR3 length: 14 residues. Germline V lookup: CDR1 SGDLS, CDR2 YYNGEE. V lost 4 bases and J lost 5, with 16 bases in between. The DNA for the CDR3 is TGTGCCAGCAGCCCATCCCCGGGGGGCCACGAGCAGTACTTC. Its protein product is CASSPSPGGHEQYF.

The genes are TRBV28 and TRBJ1-1; no firm D call. Germline V gene lookup returns CDR1 MDHEN and CDR2 SYDVKM. V shed 2 bases and J shed 7 bases, with 11 bases lying between them. The CDR3 is 13 residues long. As DNA, the CDR3 is TGTGCCAGCAGTTTAATCCCGGCCGGTGAAGCTTTCTTT. As protein: CASSLIPAGEAFF.